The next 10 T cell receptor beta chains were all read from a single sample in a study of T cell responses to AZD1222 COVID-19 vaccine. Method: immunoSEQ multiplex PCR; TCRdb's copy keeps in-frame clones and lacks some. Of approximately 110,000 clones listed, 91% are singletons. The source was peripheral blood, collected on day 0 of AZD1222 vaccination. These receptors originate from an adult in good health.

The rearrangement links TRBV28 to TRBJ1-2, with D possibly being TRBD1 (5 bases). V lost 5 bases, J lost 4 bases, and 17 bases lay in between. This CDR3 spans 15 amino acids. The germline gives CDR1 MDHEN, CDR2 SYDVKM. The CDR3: CASSLSPGGVYGYTF. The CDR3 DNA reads TGTGCCAGCAGTCTATCCCCCGGGGGGGTCTATGGCTACACCTTC.

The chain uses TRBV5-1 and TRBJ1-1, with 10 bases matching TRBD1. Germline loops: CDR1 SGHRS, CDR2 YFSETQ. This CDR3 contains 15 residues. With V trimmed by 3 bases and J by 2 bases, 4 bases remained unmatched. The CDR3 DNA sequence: TGCGCCAGCAGCTACCGGGACAGGGGAAACACTGAAGCTTTCTTT. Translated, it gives CASSYRDRGNTEAFF.

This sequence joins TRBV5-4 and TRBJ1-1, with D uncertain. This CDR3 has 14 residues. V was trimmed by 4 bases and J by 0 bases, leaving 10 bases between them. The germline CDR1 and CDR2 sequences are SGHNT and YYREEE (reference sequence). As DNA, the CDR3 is TGTGCCAGCAGCCCTGGGAGGATGAACACTGAAGCTTTCTTT. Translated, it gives CASSPGRMNTEAFF.

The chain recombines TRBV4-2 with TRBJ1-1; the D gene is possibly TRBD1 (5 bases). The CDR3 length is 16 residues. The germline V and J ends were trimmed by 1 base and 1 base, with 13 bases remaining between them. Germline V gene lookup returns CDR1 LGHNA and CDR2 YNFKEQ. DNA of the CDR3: TGTGCCAGCAGCCAAGCGGGGACGGGAGGGAACACTGAAGCTTTCTTT. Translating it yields CASSQAGTGGNTEAFF.

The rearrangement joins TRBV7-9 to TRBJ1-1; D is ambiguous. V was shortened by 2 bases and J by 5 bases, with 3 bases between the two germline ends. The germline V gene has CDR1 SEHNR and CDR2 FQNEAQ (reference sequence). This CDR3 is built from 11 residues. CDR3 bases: TGTGCCAGCAGCTTATCAACTGAAGCTTTCTTT. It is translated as CASSLSTEAFF. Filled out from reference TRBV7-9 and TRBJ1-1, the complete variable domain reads DTGVSQNPRHKITKRGQNVTFRCDPISEHNRLYWYRQTLGQGPEFLTYFQNEAQLEKSRLLSDRFSAERPKGSFSTLEIQRTEQGDSAMYLCASSLSTEAFFGQGTRLTVV.

This CDR3 is CASSKYPGLATDEQYF. The CDR3, as DNA: TGTGCCAGCAGTAAATATCCGGGACTAGCTACCGACGAGCAGTACTTC. The chain has TRBV27 and TRBJ2-7, with 9 bases matching TRBD2. The CDR3 loop spans 16 amino acids. CDR1 and CDR2 from the germline V gene are MNHEY and SMNVEV (reference sequence). Trimming removed 5 bases from V and 5 bases from J; junction bases left unmatched: 13.

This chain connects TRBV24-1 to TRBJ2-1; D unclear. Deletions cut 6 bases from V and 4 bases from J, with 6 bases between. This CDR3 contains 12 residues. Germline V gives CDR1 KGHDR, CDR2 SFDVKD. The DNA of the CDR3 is TGTGCCACCAGTCCCCGGTACAATGAGCAGTTCTTC. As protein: CATSPRYNEQFF.

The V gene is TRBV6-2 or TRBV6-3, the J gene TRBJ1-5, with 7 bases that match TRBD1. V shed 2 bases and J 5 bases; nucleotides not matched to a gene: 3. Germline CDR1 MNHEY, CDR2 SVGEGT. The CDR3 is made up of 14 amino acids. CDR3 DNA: TGTGCCAGCAGTTACAGGGGGCCGCATCAGCCCCAGCATTTT. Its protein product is CASSYRGPHQPQHF.

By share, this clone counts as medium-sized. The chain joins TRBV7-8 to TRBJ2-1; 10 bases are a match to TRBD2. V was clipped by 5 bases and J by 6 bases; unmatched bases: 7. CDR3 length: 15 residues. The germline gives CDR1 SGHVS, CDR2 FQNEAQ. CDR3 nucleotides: TGTGCCAGCAGCCCCGGGACTAGCGTGTTCAATGAGCAGTTCTTC. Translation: CASSPGTSVFNEQFF.

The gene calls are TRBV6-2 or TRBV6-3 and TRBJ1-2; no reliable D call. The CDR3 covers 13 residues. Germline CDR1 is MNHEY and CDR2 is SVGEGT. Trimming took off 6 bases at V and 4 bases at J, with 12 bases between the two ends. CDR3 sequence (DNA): TGTGCCAGCAGCTTGGACTCCCTCTATGGCTACACCTTC. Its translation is CASSLDSLYGYTF.